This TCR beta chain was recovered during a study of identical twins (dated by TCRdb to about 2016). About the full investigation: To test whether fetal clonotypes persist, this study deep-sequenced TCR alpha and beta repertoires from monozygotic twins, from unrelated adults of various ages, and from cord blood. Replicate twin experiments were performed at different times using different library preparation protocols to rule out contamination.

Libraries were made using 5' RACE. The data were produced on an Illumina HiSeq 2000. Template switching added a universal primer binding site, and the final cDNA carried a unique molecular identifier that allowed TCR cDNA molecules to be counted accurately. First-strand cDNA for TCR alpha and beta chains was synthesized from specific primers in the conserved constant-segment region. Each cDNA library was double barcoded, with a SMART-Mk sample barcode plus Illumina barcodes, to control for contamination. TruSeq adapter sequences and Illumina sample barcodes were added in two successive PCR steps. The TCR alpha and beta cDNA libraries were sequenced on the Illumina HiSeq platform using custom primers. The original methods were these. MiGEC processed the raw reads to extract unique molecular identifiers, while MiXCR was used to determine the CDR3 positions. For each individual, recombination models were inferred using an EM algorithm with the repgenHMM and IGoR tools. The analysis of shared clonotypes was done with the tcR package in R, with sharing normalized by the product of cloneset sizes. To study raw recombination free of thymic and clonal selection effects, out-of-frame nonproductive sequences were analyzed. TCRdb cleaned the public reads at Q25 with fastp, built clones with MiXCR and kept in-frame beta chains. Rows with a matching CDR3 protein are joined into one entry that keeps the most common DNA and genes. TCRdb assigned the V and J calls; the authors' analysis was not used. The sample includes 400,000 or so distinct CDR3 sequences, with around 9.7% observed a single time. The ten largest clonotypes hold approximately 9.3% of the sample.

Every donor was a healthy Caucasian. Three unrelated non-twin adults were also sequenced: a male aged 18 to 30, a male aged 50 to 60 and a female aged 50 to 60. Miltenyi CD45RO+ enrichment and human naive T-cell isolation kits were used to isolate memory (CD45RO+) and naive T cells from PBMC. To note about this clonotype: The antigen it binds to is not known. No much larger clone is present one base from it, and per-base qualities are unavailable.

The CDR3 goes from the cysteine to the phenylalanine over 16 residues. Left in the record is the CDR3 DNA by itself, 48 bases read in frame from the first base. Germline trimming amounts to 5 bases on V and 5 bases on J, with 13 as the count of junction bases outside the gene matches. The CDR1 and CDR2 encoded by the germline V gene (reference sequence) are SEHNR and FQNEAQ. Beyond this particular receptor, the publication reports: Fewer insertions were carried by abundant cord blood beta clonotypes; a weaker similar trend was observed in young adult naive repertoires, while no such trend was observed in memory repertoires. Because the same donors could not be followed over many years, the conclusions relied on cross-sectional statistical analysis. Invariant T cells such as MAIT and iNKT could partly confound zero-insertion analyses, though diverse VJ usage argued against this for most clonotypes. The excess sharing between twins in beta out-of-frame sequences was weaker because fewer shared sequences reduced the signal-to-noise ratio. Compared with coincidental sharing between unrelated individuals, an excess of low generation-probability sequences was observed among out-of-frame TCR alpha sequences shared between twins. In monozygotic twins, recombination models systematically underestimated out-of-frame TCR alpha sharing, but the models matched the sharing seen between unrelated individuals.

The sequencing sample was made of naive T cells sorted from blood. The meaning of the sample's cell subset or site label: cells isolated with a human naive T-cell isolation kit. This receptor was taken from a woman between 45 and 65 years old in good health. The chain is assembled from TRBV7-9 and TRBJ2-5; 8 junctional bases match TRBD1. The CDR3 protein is CASSGRRGRLLETQYF. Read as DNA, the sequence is TGTGCCAGCAGCGGGCGCAGGGGGCGTCTTCTGGAGACCCAGTACTTC.